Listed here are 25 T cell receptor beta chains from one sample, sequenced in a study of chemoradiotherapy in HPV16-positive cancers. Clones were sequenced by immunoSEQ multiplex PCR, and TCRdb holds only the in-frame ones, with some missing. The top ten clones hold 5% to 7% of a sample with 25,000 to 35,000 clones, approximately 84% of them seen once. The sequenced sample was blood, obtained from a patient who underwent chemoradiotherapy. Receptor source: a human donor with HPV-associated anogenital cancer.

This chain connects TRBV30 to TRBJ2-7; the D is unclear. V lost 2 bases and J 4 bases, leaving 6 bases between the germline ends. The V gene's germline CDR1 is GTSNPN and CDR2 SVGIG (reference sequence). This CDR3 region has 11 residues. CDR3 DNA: TGTGCCTGGAGTACCGCATACGAGCAGTACGTC. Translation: CAWSTAYEQYV.

The CDR3 reads CASSRSSVANTEAFF. The CDR3, as DNA: TGTGCCAGCTCACGCTCGAGCGTTGCTAACACTGAAGCTTTCTTT. The V call is TRBV18, the J call TRBJ1-1; D uncertain. The CDR3 consists of 15 residues. Germline V gene lookup returns CDR1 KGHSH and CDR2 LQKENI. V was shortened by 4 bases and J by 2 bases, with 14 bases between the two germline ends.

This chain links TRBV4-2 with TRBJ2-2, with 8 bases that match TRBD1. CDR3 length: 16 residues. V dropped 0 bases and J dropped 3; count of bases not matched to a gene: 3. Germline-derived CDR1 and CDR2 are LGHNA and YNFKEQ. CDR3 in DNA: TGTGCCAGCAGCCAAGAAACAGGGGGGTACACCGGGGAGCTGTTTTTT. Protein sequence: CASSQETGGYTGELFF.

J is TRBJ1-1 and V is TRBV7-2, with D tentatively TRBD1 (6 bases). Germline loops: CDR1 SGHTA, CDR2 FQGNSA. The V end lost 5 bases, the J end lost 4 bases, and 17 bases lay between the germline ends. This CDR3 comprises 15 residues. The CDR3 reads CASSPMGGAGTEAFF. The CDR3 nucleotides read TGTGCCAGCAGCCCAATGGGGGGGGCAGGCACTGAAGCTTTCTTT.

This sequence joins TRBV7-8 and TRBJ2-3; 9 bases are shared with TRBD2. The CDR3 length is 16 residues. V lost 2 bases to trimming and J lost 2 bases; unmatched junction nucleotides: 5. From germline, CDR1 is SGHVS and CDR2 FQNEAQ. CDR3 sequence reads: CASSLIAGAYTDTQYF. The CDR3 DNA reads TGTGCCAGCAGCTTAATAGCGGGGGCGTACACAGATACGCAGTATTTT.

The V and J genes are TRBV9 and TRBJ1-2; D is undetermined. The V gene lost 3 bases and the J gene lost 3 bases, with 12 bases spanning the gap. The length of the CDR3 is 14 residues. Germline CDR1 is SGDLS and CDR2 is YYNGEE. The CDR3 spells CASSARNGDYGYTF. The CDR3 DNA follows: TGTGCCAGCAGCGCACGTAATGGCGACTATGGCTACACCTTC.

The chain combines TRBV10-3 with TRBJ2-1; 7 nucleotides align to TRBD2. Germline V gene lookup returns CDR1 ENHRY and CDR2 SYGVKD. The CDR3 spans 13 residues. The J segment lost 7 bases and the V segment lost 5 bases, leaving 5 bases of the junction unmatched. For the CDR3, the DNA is TGTGCCATCAGTCCGGGAGGACGGAATGAGCAGTTCTTC. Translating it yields CAISPGGRNEQFF.

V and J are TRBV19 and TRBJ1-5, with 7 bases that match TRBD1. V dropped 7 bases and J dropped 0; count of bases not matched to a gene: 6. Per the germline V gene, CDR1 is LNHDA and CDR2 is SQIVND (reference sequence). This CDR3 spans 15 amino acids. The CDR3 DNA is TGTGCCAGTAAGGACAGGACTAATAGCAATCAGCCCCAGCATTTT. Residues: CASKDRTNSNQPQHF.

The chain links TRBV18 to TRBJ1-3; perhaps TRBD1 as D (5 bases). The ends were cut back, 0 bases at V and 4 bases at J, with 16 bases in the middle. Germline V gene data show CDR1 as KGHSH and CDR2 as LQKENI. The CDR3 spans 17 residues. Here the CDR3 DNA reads TGTGCCAGCTCACCACCGTGGGGACCACCCGGGGGAAACACCATATATTTT. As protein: CASSPPWGPPGGNTIYF.

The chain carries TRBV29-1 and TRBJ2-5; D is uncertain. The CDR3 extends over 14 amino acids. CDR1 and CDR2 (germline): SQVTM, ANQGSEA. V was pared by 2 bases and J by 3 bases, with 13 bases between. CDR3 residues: CSVESRLYKETQYF. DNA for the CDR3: TGCAGCGTTGAATCCCGGCTATACAAAGAGACCCAGTACTTC.

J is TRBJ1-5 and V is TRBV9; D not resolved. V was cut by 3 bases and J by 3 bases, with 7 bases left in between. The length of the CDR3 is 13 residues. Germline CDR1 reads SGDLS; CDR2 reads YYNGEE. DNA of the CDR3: TGTGCCAGCAGCGCAACAGACAATCAGCCCCAGCATTTT. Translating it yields CASSATDNQPQHF. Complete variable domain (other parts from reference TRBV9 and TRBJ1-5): DSGVTQTPKHLITATGQRVTLRCSPRSGDLSVYWYQQSLDQGLQFLIQYYNGEERAKGNILERFSAQQFPDLHSELNLSSLELGDSALYFCASSATDNQPQHFGDGTRLSIL.

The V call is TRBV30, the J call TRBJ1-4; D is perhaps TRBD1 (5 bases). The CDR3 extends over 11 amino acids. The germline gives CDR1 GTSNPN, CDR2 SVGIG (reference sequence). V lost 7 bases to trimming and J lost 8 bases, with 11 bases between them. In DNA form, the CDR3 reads TGTGCCTTAGGGGAACTAGAAAAACTGTTTTTT. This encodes CALGELEKLFF.

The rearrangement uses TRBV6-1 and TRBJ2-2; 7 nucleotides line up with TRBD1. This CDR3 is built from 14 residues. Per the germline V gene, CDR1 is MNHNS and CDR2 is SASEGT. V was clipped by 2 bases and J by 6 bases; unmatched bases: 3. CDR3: CASSERQGSGELFF. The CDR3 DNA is TGTGCCAGCAGTGAACGACAGGGTTCCGGGGAGCTGTTTTTT.

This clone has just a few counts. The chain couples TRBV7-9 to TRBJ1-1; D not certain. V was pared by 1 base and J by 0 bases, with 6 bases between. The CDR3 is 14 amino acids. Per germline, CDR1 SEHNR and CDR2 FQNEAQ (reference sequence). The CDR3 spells CASSLDSMNTEAFF. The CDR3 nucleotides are TGTGCCAGCAGCTTAGACAGCATGAACACTGAAGCTTTCTTT.

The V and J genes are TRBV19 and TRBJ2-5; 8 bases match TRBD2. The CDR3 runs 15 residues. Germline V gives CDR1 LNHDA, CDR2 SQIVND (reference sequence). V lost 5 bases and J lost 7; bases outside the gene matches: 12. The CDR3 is CASSASGLAKATQYF. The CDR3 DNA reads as TGTGCCAGTAGTGCCTCTGGACTAGCAAAGGCGACCCAGTACTTC.

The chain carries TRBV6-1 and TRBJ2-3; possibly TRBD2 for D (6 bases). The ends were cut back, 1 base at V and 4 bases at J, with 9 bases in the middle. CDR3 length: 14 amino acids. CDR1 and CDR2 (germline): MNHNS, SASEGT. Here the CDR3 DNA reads TGTGCCAGCAGTGAAGGGGGCGGGGCAGATACGCAGTATTTT. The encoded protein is CASSEGGGADTQYF.

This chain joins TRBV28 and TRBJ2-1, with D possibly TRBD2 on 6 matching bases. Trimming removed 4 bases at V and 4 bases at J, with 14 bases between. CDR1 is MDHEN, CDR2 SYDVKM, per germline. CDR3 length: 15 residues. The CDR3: CASSWGRGTYNEQFF. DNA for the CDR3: TGTGCCAGCAGTTGGGGACGGGGGACGTACAATGAGCAGTTCTTC.

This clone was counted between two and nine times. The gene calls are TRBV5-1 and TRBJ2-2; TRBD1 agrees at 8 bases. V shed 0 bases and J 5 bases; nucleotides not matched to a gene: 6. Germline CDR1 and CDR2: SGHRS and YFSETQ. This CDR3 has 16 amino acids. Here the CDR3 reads CASSLEPGGGTGELFF. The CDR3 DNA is TGCGCCAGCAGCTTGGAGCCAGGGGGCGGGACCGGGGAGCTGTTTTTT.

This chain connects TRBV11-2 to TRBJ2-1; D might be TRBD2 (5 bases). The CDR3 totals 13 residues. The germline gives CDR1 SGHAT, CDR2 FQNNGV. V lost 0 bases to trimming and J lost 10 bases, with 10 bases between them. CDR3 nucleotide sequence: TGTGCCAGCAGCTTAGAACGGGGTCTGGAGCAGTTCTTC. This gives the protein CASSLERGLEQFF.

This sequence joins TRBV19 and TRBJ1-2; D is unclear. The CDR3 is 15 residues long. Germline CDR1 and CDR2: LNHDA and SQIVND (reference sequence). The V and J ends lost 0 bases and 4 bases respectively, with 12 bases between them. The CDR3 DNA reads TGTGCCAGTAGTATAGACGGCACCCTAGGCTATGGCTACACCTTC. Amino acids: CASSIDGTLGYGYTF.

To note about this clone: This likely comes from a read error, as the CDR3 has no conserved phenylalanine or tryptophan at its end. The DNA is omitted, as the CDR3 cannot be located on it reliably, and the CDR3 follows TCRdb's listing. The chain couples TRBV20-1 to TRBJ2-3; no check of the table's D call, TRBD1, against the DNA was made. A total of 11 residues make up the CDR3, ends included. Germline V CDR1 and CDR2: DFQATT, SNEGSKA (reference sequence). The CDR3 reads CSARELQGAGV.

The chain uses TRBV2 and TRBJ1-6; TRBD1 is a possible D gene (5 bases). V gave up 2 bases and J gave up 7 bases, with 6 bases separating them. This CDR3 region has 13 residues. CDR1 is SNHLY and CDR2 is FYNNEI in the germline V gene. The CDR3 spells CASSERTNSPLHF. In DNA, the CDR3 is TGTGCCAGCAGTGAACGGACAAATTCACCCCTCCACTTT.

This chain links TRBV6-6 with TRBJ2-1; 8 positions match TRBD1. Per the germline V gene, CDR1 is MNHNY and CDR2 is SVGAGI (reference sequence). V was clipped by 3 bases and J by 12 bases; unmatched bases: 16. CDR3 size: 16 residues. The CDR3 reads CASSYPGGQGKRGQFF. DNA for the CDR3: TGTGCCAGCAGTTATCCGGGCGGACAGGGCAAAAGGGGGCAGTTCTTC.

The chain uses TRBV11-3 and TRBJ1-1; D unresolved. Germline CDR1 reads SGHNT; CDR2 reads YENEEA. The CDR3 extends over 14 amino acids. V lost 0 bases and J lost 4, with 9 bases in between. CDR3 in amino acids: CASSLDGLGTEAFF. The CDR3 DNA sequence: TGTGCCAGCAGCTTAGACGGACTTGGCACTGAAGCTTTCTTT.

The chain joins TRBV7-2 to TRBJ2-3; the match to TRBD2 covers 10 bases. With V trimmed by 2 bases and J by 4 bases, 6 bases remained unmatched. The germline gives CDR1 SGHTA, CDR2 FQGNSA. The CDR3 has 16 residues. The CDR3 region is CASSLQAGGQADTQYF. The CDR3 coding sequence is TGTGCCAGCAGCTTACAAGCGGGGGGGCAGGCAGATACGCAGTATTTT.